This is a list of T cell receptor beta chains from one sample in a study of control samples from healthy donors and cancer patients. Clones were read by immunoSEQ multiplex PCR, and TCRdb kept only the in-frame ones, dropping some. The sample records 250,000 to 300,000 clones, 82% being singletons. The specimen was PBMCs. Source of these receptors: a woman in her sixties or seventies with lung cancer. Both conserved end residues are part of each CDR3. The D gene is left open where the match is weak. Clone sizes are given selectively: once, few, many, or a class where the clone is expanded.

D,size,V,J,DNA,CDR3
.,.,TRBV7-9,TRBJ2-7,TGTGCCAGCAGCTTAGATTGGACTGCCGACGGCGAGCAGTACTTC,CASSLDWTADGEQYF
.,.,TRBV7-6,TRBJ2-5,TGTGCCAGCAGCTTAGCCCCGACAGCGCAAGAGACCCAGTACTTC,CASSLAPTAQETQYF
.,.,TRBV27,TRBJ2-5,TGTGCCAGCAGTTCCCCAGGAGAGACCCAGTACTTC,CASSSPGETQYF
TRBD2,.,TRBV11-2,TRBJ2-1,TGTGCCAGCAGCTCCCTAAGCCCCCGGTGGAGCGGGAGGGCAAATGAGCAGTTCTTC,CASSSLSPRWSGRANEQFF
.,.,TRBV5-4,TRBJ2-6,TGTGCCAGCAGCCCCGAGCCCAGGGACTCTGGGGCCAACGTCCTGACTTTC,CASSPEPRDSGANVLTF
TRBD1,.,TRBV18,TRBJ1-4,TGTGCCAGCTCATACTACCGGGACAGGGCCGAAAAACTGTTTTTT,CASSYYRDRAEKLFF
.,.,TRBV6-5,TRBJ1-1,TGTGCCAGCAGTTTGAAATCGACAGTTAACACTGAAGCTTTCTTT,CASSLKSTVNTEAFF
.,.,TRBV11-2,TRBJ1-3,TGTGCCAGCAGCTTAGATCGCGGGCAGGGCACCTACTCTGGAAACACCATATATTTT,CASSLDRGQGTYSGNTIYF
.,many,TRBV7-6,TRBJ1-3,TGTGCCAGCAGCTTAAACCGCTATGGGAACACCATATATTTT,CASSLNRYGNTIYF
TRBD1,many,TRBV10-1,TRBJ2-7,TGCGCCAGCAGTGACAAAAGGACAGGGACGGGCGAGCAGTACTTC,CASSDKRTGTGEQYF
TRBD1,.,TRBV5-1,TRBJ2-2,TGCGCCAGCAGCTTGGGACAGGGTAACACCGGGGAGCTGTTTTTT,CASSLGQGNTGELFF
.,.,TRBV29-1,TRBJ1-2,TGCAGCGTTGTGGACCAGGGGATTGGATATGGCTACACCTTC,CSVVDQGIGYGYTF
TRBD1,.,TRBV5-6,TRBJ1-5,TGTGCCAGCAGCTCACGACAGGGGACAGTTTCCAATCAGCCCCAGCATTTT,CASSSRQGTVSNQPQHF
.,.,TRBV5-4,TRBJ2-3,TGTGCCAGCAGCCGAAGTTACGCCTCTAGCACAGATACGCAGTATTTT,CASSRSYASSTDTQYF
.,once,TRBV27,TRBJ1-5,TGTGCCAGCAGTTTAGACAGTTATCAGCCCCAGCATTTT,CASSLDSYQPQHF
TRBD1,.,TRBV6-1,TRBJ1-2,TGTGCCAGCAGTGAGTGGACAGGGGACGGCTATGGCTACACCTTC,CASSEWTGDGYGYTF
.,.,TRBV5-1,TRBJ1-1,TGCGCCAGCAGCCCCGGGGTCGAGAACACTGAAGCTTTCTTT,CASSPGVENTEAFF
TRBD2,.,TRBV4-1,TRBJ2-7,TGCGCCAGCAGCCAAGGGACTAGCGGGAGAGAAGGTTTTGGCGAGCAGTACTTC,CASSQGTSGREGFGEQYF
.,.,TRBV24-1,TRBJ1-2,TGTGCCACCAGTGATTTGGGGGGAAACTATGGCTACACCTTC,CATSDLGGNYGYTF
.,few,TRBV7-3,TRBJ1-5,TGTGCCAGCAGCCCGATGGGGGTGGGTCCCCAGCATTTT,CASSPMGVGPQHF
TRBD1,.,TRBV5-5,TRBJ2-7,TGTGCCAGCAGCTTGGGGCAGGGGGTGTACGAGCAGTACTTC,CASSLGQGVYEQYF